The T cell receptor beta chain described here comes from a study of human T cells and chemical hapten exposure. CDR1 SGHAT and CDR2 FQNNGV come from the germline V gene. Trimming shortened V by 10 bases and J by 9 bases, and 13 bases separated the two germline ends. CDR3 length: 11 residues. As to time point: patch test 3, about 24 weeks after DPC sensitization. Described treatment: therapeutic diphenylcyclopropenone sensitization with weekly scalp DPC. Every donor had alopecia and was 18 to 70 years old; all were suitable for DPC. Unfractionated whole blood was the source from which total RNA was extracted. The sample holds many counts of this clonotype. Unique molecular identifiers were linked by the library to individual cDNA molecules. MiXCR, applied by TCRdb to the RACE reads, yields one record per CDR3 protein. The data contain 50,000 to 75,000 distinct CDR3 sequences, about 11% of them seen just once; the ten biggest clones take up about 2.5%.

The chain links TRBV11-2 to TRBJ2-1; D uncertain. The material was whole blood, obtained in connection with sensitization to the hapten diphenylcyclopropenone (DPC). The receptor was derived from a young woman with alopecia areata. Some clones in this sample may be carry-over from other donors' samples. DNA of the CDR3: TGTGCCACCACCGAGATGGGTGAGCAGTTCTTC. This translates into CATTEMGEQFF. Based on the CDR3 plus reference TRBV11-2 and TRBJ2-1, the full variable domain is EAGVAQSPRYKIIEKRQSVAFWCNPISGHATLYWYQQILGQGPKLLIQFQNNGVVDDSQLPKDRFSAERLKGVDSTLKIQPAKLEDSAVYLCATTEMGEQFFGPGTRLTVL.